This T cell receptor (beta chain) was obtained from a study of technical replicates of blood from several donors. The table came from immunoSEQ multiplex PCR; TCRdb's copy has only in-frame clones and leaves some out. This sample carries under 85,000 clones, more than 90% of them seen once, and the ten largest clones take about 0.4%. Germline CDR1 and CDR2: GTSNPN and SVGIG (reference sequence). The length of the CDR3 is 16 residues. The trim removed 3 bases at V and 3 bases at J, leaving 11 bases unmatched. What was sequenced was T cells isolated from PBMCs. The genes are TRBV30 and TRBJ2-5; 9 bases are shared with TRBD2. The source of this sequence is a human donor in good health. Some clones in this sample may be carry-over from other donors' samples. In DNA form, the CDR3 reads TGTGCCTGGAGGACCAGACTAGCGGAACTTGAAGAGACCCAGTACTTC. Translation gives CAWRTRLAELEETQYF.